Presented here are 4 T cell receptor beta chains from one specimen sequenced in a study of blood T cell repertoires in COVID-19. Assay used: immunoSEQ multiplex PCR; TCRdb lists only in-frame clones, some missing. The sample records roughly 400,000 clones, less than 95% being singletons. Sample: PBMCs or T cells enriched from blood (not recorded which). These receptors all come from a man younger than 35 who had recovered from COVID-19.

This clone occurred once. The CDR3 protein is CAWSTWAGGDSPLHF. DNA of the CDR3: TGTGCCTGGAGCACCTGGGCAGGGGGAGATTCACCCCTCCACTTT. This sequence joins TRBV30 and TRBJ1-6; 7 positions match TRBD1. V lost 3 bases and J lost 8; bases outside the gene matches: 10. Looked up from germline, CDR1 is GTSNPN and CDR2 is SVGIG (reference sequence). The CDR3 sequence is 15 residues long.

The rearrangement links TRBV19 to TRBJ1-4; TRBD1 might be the D (6 bases). Germline loops: CDR1 LNHDA, CDR2 SQIVND (reference sequence). V was pared by 5 bases and J by 10 bases, with 23 bases between. The CDR3 extends over 16 amino acids. DNA of the CDR3: TGTGCCAGTAGTCCAAACCGCCAGGGGAGAGAAAGAAAACTGTTTTTT. This encodes CASSPNRQGRERKLFF. Drawing the rest from reference TRBV19 and TRBJ1-4, the complete variable domain is DGGITQSPKYLFRKEGQNVTLSCEQNLNHDAMYWYRQDPGQGLRLIYYSQIVNDFQKGDIAEGYSVSREKKESFPLTVTSAQKNPTAFYLCASSPNRQGRERKLFFGSGTQLSVL.

V is TRBV5-5 and J is TRBJ1-1; 10 bases are a match to TRBD1. The CDR3 length is 16 residues. The J segment lost 4 bases and the V segment lost 3 bases, leaving 9 bases of the junction unmatched. Germline values: CDR1 SGHKS, CDR2 YYEKEE (reference sequence). CDR3 protein: CASSSRDRGARTEAFF. CDR3 in DNA: TGTGCCAGCAGCTCCCGGGACAGGGGAGCGCGCACTGAAGCTTTCTTT.

The CDR3 region is CASSADRVSSGNTIYF. CDR3 nucleotides: TGTGCCAGCTCCGCCGACAGGGTTAGCTCTGGAAACACCATATATTTT. V is TRBV18 and J is TRBJ1-3, with 7 positions matching TRBD1. Germline lookup yields CDR1 KGHSH and CDR2 LQKENI. Trimming at V came to 6 bases and at J to 0 bases, leaving 8 bases not matched to a gene. The CDR3 is made up of 16 amino acids.